Following are 13 T cell receptor beta chains from one sample sequenced in a study of T cell clones after liver transplantation. The assay was immunoSEQ multiplex PCR, and TCRdb's table has in-frame clones only and misses some. The sample includes 45,000 to 55,000 clones, around 85% of them seen just once. Sequencing was performed on CD4+ T cells from blood, taken before liver transplant. Source of these receptors: a human donor who received a liver transplant.

The gene calls are TRBV14 and TRBJ2-3; D gene uncertain. The CDR3 has 14 residues. The V gene's germline CDR1 is SGHDN and CDR2 FVKESK. Trimming stripped 2 bases from V and 5 bases from J, with 11 bases between. CDR3 nucleotide sequence: TGTGCCAGCAGCCAACGTAGGACCGAAGATACGCAGTATTTT. It specifies CASSQRRTEDTQYF.

The chain joins TRBV5-6 to TRBJ1-1, with no clear D. The CDR3 runs to 14 residues. Between the trimmed V and J ends, which lost 4 bases and 3 bases, there was a span of 13 bases. Germline assignment: CDR1 SGHDT and CDR2 YYEEEE. This CDR3 reads CASSGQTSDTEAFF. The CDR3 DNA reads TGTGCCAGCAGCGGTCAGACTTCGGACACTGAAGCTTTCTTT.

J is TRBJ2-1 and V is TRBV7-2; TRBD2 matches 7 bases. The germline gives CDR1 SGHTA, CDR2 FQGNSA. This CDR3 contains 15 residues. The ends lost 8 bases at V and 0 bases at J; junction bases unmatched: 7. The CDR3 sequence is CASGSGGSSYNEQFF. Here the CDR3 DNA reads TGTGCCAGCGGCTCGGGGGGAAGCTCCTACAATGAGCAGTTCTTC.

The rearrangement links TRBV11-1 to TRBJ1-5, with 8 bases aligning to TRBD1. Germline CDR1 SGHAT, CDR2 FQDESV (reference sequence). Germline trimming cut 1 base from V and 6 bases from J; bases unmatched to any gene: 5. The CDR3 loop spans 15 amino acids. CDR3 residues: CASSLGTGIGQPQHF. CDR3 in DNA: TGTGCCAGCAGCTTAGGGACAGGGATTGGTCAGCCCCAGCATTTT.

The rearrangement links TRBV7-9 to TRBJ2-2, with 9 bases that match TRBD2. Germline values: CDR1 SEHNR, CDR2 FQNEAQ (reference sequence). The CDR3 consists of 19 residues. V was clipped by 3 bases and J by 6 bases; unmatched bases: 17. The DNA of the CDR3 is TGTGCCAGCAGCTTTGGCAATAGCGGGAGTAAGAGGCTCGCCGGGGAGCTGTTTTTT. This gives the protein CASSFGNSGSKRLAGELFF.

V usage is TRBV21-1 and J usage is TRBJ2-4; TRBD2 is taken as the D call from the table, unchecked against the DNA. TRBV21-1 is noted as a pseudogene. The CDR3 length is 17 residues. CDR3 coding DNA: TGTGCCAGCAGCGCTCGACTAGCGAAGGGAGCCAAAAACATTCAGTACTTC. This gives the protein CASSARLAKGAKNIQYF.

This chain links TRBV5-1 with TRBJ2-6; D call uncertain. This CDR3 comprises 14 residues. V gave up 2 bases and J gave up 4 bases, with 7 bases separating them. The germline V gene encodes CDR1 SGHRS and CDR2 YFSETQ. The CDR3 spells CASSFTEGANVLTF. CDR3 sequence (DNA): TGCGCCAGCAGCTTTACTGAAGGGGCCAACGTCCTGACTTTC.

The CDR3 region is CASSSRGLGGELFF. CDR3 in DNA: TGTGCCAGCAGTTCTAGGGGGTTAGGCGGGGAGCTGTTTTTT. The chain uses TRBV6-5 and TRBJ2-2; TRBD1 might be the D (6 bases). Germline V gives CDR1 MNHEY, CDR2 SVGAGI. The V end lost 4 bases, the J end lost 7 bases, and 13 bases lay between the germline ends. The CDR3 has 14 amino acids.

The V and J genes are TRBV25-1 and TRBJ2-5; weak D call: TRBD2 (7 bases). The CDR3 length is 16 residues. The ends were cut back, 6 bases at V and 5 bases at J, with 22 bases in the middle. Germline assignment: CDR1 MGHDK and CDR2 SYGVNS. CDR3 protein: CASRGGGTPGGETQYF. In DNA, the CDR3 is TGTGCCAGCAGGGGAGGGGGGACTCCAGGAGGGGAGACCCAGTACTTC.

Regarding this clone: With a much larger clone just one base away, this may be a read error. This chain links TRBV9 with TRBJ1-1, with D maybe TRBD1 (5 bases). CDR1 and CDR2 (germline): SGDLS, YYNGEE. Between the trimmed V and J ends, which lost 2 bases and 1 base, there was a span of 6 bases. The CDR3 runs to 13 residues. CDR3 amino acids: CASSVTGNTEAFF. The DNA for the CDR3 is TGTGCCAGCAGCGTTACAGGGAACACTGAAGCTTTCTTT.

The chain uses TRBV6-6 and TRBJ1-4; possibly TRBD1 for D (5 bases). CDR1 is MNHNY, CDR2 SVGAGI, per germline (reference sequence). The CDR3 length is 14 residues. The V gene lost 6 bases and the J gene lost 4 bases, with 12 bases spanning the gap. The CDR3 region is CASSTGTNNEKLFF. Written as DNA, the CDR3 is TGTGCCAGCAGCACCGGGACTAATAATGAAAAACTGTTTTTT.

The genes are TRBV9 and TRBJ2-7; D is unresolved. Trimming stripped 0 bases from V and 1 base from J, with 8 bases between. The CDR3 runs 14 residues. The germline gives CDR1 SGDLS, CDR2 YYNGEE. The CDR3 DNA sequence: TGTGCCAGCAGCGTAGGCCTAGAATCCTACGAGCAGTACTTC. This gives the protein CASSVGLESYEQYF.

V gene TRBV30 combines with J gene TRBJ2-3; D is unresolved. The V gene lost 0 bases and the J gene lost 2 bases, with 12 bases spanning the gap. From germline, CDR1 is GTSNPN and CDR2 SVGIG (reference sequence). This CDR3 has 15 amino acids. The DNA for the CDR3 is TGTGCCTGGAGTGTATCCCGGACCTTCACAGATACGCAGTATTTT. It translates to CAWSVSRTFTDTQYF.